The 18 T cell receptor beta chains listed next were all sequenced from one sample in a study of T cell repertoires in cytomegalovirus infection. MiXCR was run by TCRdb on the reads, yielding one entry per CDR3 protein. The sample holds about 300,000 distinct CDR3 sequences, approximately 10% seen once. The sequenced sample was PBMCs. Source of these receptors: a human donor in good health (CMV status not recorded). Some clones in this sample may be carry-over from other donors' samples.

This clonotype was counted ten times or more. The V and J genes are TRBV7-9 and TRBJ2-2; TRBD2 matches at 9 bases. The germline V gene has CDR1 SEHNR and CDR2 FQNEAQ (reference sequence). The CDR3 is 17 amino acids. V gave up 2 bases and J gave up 3 bases; unmatched junction bases: 7. The CDR3 spells CASSLRKAGGHTGELFF. The CDR3 DNA is TGTGCCAGCAGCTTAAGAAAAGCGGGGGGACACACCGGGGAGCTGTTTTTT.

Concerning this clonotype itself: A much larger clone differs from this one at a single base, so this may be a read error. The DNA of the CDR3 is TGTGCCAGCAGTATCCAGTACGAGCAGTACTTC. Residues: CASSIQYEQYF. This chain uses TRBV5-6 with TRBJ2-7; D not certain. Trimming took off 5 bases at V and 4 bases at J, with 7 bases between the two ends. CDR1 is SGHDT, CDR2 YYEEEE, per germline. The CDR3 is made up of 11 amino acids.

The genes are TRBV12-3 or TRBV12-4 and TRBJ2-3, with D uncertain. CDR3 length: 14 residues. V lost 3 bases to trimming and J lost 1 base, with 8 bases between them. The CDR3 loop is CASSFDEGTDTQYF. DNA of the CDR3: TGTGCCAGCAGTTTTGACGAGGGCACAGATACGCAGTATTTT.

The table lists this clonotype with many counts. The V and J genes are TRBV6-2 or TRBV6-3 and TRBJ2-5; tentatively, D is TRBD1 (6 bases). The germline gives CDR1 MNHEY, CDR2 SVGEGT. V lost 4 bases and J 3 bases, leaving 12 bases between the germline ends. This CDR3 contains 14 residues. CDR3 DNA sequence: TGTGCCAGCAGTTCTTCCCACAGGGAAGAGACCCAGTACTTC. Protein product: CASSSSHREETQYF.

This clonotype was recorded many times. This chain joins TRBV12-3 or TRBV12-4 and TRBJ2-7; D uncertain. The CDR3 loop spans 15 amino acids. Trimming removed 1 base at V and 2 bases at J, with 12 bases between. CDR3 in DNA: TGTGCCAGCAGTTTAGGGGCATCCGCAACCTACGAGCAGTACTTC. It specifies CASSLGASATYEQYF.

This sequence joins TRBV12-3 or TRBV12-4 and TRBJ1-2; D is undetermined. This CDR3 has 15 residues. V was pared by 1 base and J by 0 bases, with 9 bases between. The CDR3, as DNA: TGTGCCAGCAGTTTAGTGCTTGGGACTAACTATGGCTACACCTTC. Encoded protein: CASSLVLGTNYGYTF.

In its sample, this clonotype was seen many times. The rearrangement joins TRBV6-2 or TRBV6-3 to TRBJ2-5; maybe TRBD2 (5 bases). Trimming removed 2 bases at V and 5 bases at J, with 27 bases between. Germline lookup yields CDR1 MNHEY and CDR2 SVGEGT. This CDR3 has 19 residues. The CDR3 region has the DNA TGTGCCAGCAGTTACCCCGACTCAGGAGAGGGCCCTGGCCCCGAGACCCAGTACTTC. Its protein is CASSYPDSGEGPGPETQYF.

The rearrangement joins TRBV9 to TRBJ2-1; 10 nucleotides agree with TRBD1. Germline V gene lookup returns CDR1 SGDLS and CDR2 YYNGEE. V gave up 3 bases and J gave up 5 bases; unmatched junction bases: 2. The CDR3 length is 14 residues. The CDR3 DNA reads as TGTGCCAGCAGCGCCGGGACAGGGGACAATGAGCAGTTCTTC. Translating it yields CASSAGTGDNEQFF. Drawing the rest from reference TRBV9 and TRBJ2-1, the complete variable domain is DSGVTQTPKHLITATGQRVTLRCSPRSGDLSVYWYQQSLDQGLQFLIQYYNGEERAKGNILERFSAQQFPDLHSELNLSSLELGDSALYFCASSAGTGDNEQFFGPGTRLTVL.

CDR3 protein: CSAREGGSSSYNEQFF. The CDR3 DNA reads TGCAGTGCTAGAGAGGGGGGATCGAGCTCCTACAATGAGCAGTTCTTC. This chain connects TRBV20-1 to TRBJ2-1, with a possible D match to TRBD2 (6 bases). Germline CDR1 is DFQATT and CDR2 is SNEGSKA (reference sequence). V gave up 0 bases and J gave up 0 bases, with 12 bases separating them. The CDR3 length is 16 residues.

This clonotype showed up many times. The genes are TRBV12-3 or TRBV12-4 and TRBJ2-7; TRBD1 might be the D (6 bases). This CDR3 is built from 13 residues. Deletions cut 3 bases from V and 2 bases from J, with 8 bases between. CDR3 DNA: TGTGCCAGCAGTTTTGACAGGACCTACGAGCAGTACTTC. This codes for CASSFDRTYEQYF.

This clonotype occurred many times. This chain uses TRBV6-2 or TRBV6-3 with TRBJ2-1; a possible D gene is TRBD2 (5 bases). With 7 bases removed from V and 3 bases from J, the gap between germline ends came to 22 bases. From germline, CDR1 is MNHEY and CDR2 SVGEGT. The CDR3 extends over 17 amino acids. The CDR3 coding sequence is TGTGCCAGCAACAAAGGTCGGGGTGGGAAGGGCTACAATGAGCAGTTCTTC. It codes for CASNKGRGGKGYNEQFF.

The sample holds many counts of this clonotype. The V and J genes are TRBV10-3 and TRBJ2-7, with D perhaps matching TRBD1 (5 bases). Trimming took 3 bases from V and 5 from J, leaving 11 bases between them. This CDR3 is built from 13 residues. The germline gives CDR1 ENHRY, CDR2 SYGVKD. CDR3 DNA sequence: TGTGCCATCAGTGACGCAGGGCGCGACGAGCAGTACGTC. It yields the protein CAISDAGRDEQYV.

This clonotype came up many times. The chain links TRBV7-2 to TRBJ1-5; TRBD1 is a possible D gene (5 bases). V gave up 5 bases and J gave up 3 bases, with 14 bases separating them. CDR1 is SGHTA, CDR2 FQGNSA, per germline. The CDR3 loop spans 15 amino acids. The CDR3 DNA follows: TGTGCCAGCAGCCCGCAGGGTTCACACAATCAGCCCCAGCATTTT. Protein: CASSPQGSHNQPQHF.

This clonotype was observed many times. V gene TRBV12-3 or TRBV12-4 combines with J gene TRBJ2-3; tentative D call: TRBD1 (6 bases). Trimming took 6 bases from V and 3 from J, leaving 22 bases between them. The CDR3 loop spans 17 amino acids. CDR3 nucleotide sequence: TGTGCCAGCAGCCCGAGTGCCCAGGGGAAATCTACAGATACGCAGTATTTT. It codes for CASSPSAQGKSTDTQYF.

This clonotype came up many times. This chain joins TRBV4-2 and TRBJ2-3; 10 nucleotides match TRBD2. Germline CDR1 reads LGHNA; CDR2 reads YNFKEQ. The CDR3 is 18 amino acids. V lost 1 base to trimming and J lost 1 base; unmatched junction nucleotides: 8. Here the CDR3 reads CASSQAVSGGPRTDTQYF. The CDR3 DNA sequence: TGTGCCAGCAGCCAAGCGGTTAGCGGGGGGCCCCGCACAGATACGCAGTATTTT.

This clonotype showed up many times. The chain combines TRBV20-1 with TRBJ2-1, with 9 bases lining up with TRBD2. Germline V gene sequence: CDR1 DFQATT, CDR2 SNEGSKA (reference sequence). The trim removed 3 bases at V and 4 bases at J, leaving 7 bases unmatched. The CDR3 sequence is 15 residues long. The CDR3 sequence: CSASQTSGRYNEQFF. The DNA of the CDR3 is TGCAGTGCTAGCCAGACTAGCGGCCGGTACAATGAGCAGTTCTTC.

This clonotype was seen only a few times. V usage is TRBV12-3 or TRBV12-4 and J usage is TRBJ1-3; no firm D call. This CDR3 contains 15 residues. Trimming removed 7 bases from V and 0 bases from J, with 13 bases in between. This chain's CDR3 is CASTLTGISGNTIYF. Written as DNA, the CDR3 is TGTGCCAGCACCTTGACCGGGATCTCTGGAAACACCATATATTTT.

The V and J genes are TRBV3-1 and TRBJ2-5, with 11 bases lining up with TRBD2. CDR3 length equals 17 residues. J gave up 3 bases and V 1 base, and 7 bases lay outside the gene matches. Germline CDR1 is LGHDT and CDR2 is YNNKEL (reference sequence). The DNA of the CDR3 is TGTGCCAGCAGCCAAGGACCGACTAGCGGGGATGAAGAGACCCAGTACTTC. This translates into CASSQGPTSGDEETQYF.